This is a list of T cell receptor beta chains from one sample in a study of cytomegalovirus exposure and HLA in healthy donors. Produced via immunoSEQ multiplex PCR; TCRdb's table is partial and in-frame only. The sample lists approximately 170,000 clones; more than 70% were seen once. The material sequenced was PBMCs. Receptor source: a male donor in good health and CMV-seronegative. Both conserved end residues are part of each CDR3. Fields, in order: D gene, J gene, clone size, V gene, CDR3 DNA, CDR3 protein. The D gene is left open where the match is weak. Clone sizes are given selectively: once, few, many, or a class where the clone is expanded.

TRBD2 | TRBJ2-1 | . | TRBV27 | TGTGCCAGCAGTATATCAGCGGGAGGTGCGTACAATGAGCAGTTCTTC | CASSISAGGAYNEQFF
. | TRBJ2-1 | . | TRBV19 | TGTGCCAGTAGTCGTAGGGGTAAAGGCGAGCAGTTCTTC | CASSRRGKGEQFF
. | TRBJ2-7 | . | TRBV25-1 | TGTGCCAGCAGTGACTTGGCCGAGCAGTACTTC | CASSDLAEQYF
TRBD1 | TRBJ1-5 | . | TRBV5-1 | TGCGCCAGCAGCCGGAGCAGGACGGGACAGAATCAGCCCCAGCATTTT | CASSRSRTGQNQPQHF
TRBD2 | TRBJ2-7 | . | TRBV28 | TGTGCCAGCAGCCATATGACTAGCGGTTCCTACGAGCAGTACTTC | CASSHMTSGSYEQYF
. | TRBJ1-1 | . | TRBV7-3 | TGTGCCAGCAGCTCGAACCCGGGGGCTGAAGCTTTCTTT | CASSSNPGAEAFF
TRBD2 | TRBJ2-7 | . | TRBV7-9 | TGTGCCAGCACTTCGACTAGCGGGAGGTTCACCTACGAGCAGTACTTC | CASTSTSGRFTYEQYF
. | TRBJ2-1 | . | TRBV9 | TGTGCCAGCGGTCCCGGAGGAATCAGCTCCTACAATGAGCAGTTCTTC | CASGPGGISSYNEQFF
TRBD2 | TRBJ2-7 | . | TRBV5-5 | TGTGCCAGCAGCTGGACTAGCGGGAGGTCCAACGAGCAGTACTTC | CASSWTSGRSNEQYF
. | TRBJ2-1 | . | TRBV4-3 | TGCGCCAGCAGCCCAGGGGTGGGGGCGGGAGCCCCCTACAATGAGCAGTTCTTC | CASSPGVGAGAPYNEQFF
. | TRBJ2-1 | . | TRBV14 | TGTGCCAGCAGCCTCGCAGGGGTTGAGCAGTTCTTC | CASSLAGVEQFF
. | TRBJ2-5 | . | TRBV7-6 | TGTGCCAGCAGCTTAGAGCGCCGAGAGGGAGAGACCCAGTACTTC | CASSLERREGETQYF
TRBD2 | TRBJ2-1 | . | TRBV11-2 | TGTGCCAGCAATTTGGGGGCGGGAGGGCTTGAGCAGTTCTTC | CASNLGAGGLEQFF
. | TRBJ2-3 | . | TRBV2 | TGTGCCAGCAATGACAAACGGAGCACAGATACGCAGTATTTT | CASNDKRSTDTQYF
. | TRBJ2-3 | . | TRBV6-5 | TGTGCCAGCAGTTACTCGCACGGCGGAGCAGATACGCAGTATTTT | CASSYSHGGADTQYF
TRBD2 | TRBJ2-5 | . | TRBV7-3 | TGTGCCAGCGAGCGCGGGGGTGGCCTTGGGCTGTCCCAGTACTTC | CASERGGGLGLSQYF
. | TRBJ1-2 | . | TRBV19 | TGTGCCAGTTCACGGGGGGCCTATGGCTACACCTTC | CASSRGAYGYTF
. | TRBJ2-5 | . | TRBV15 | TGTGCCACCAGCAGAGGGCAGAACCAAGAGACCCAGTACTTC | CATSRGQNQETQYF
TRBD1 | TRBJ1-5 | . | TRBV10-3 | TGTGCCATCAGTGGGGGGACAGGGAGTAGCAATCAGCCCCAGCATTTT | CAISGGTGSSNQPQHF
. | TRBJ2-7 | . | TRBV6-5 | TGTGCCAGCAGTTACTCTCGGAGGGGGGGCGAGCAGTACTTC | CASSYSRRGGEQYF
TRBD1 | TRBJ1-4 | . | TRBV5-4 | TGTGCCAGCAGCCGAGCGGGACAGGGGAATGAAAAACTGTTTTTT | CASSRAGQGNEKLFF
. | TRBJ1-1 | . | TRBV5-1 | TGCGCCAGCAGCTTACAGGGTTTCACTGAAGCTTTCTTT | CASSLQGFTEAFF
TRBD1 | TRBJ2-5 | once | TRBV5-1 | TGCGCCAGCAGCTGGGAACAGGGGGCGCTCGGGATTAGATCAGAGACCCAGTACTTC | CASSWEQGALGIRSETQYF
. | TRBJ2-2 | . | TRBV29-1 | TGCAGCGTTGACAGGGGGAACACCGGGGAGCTGTTTTTT | CSVDRGNTGELFF
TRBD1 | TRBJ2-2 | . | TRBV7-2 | TGTGCCAGCAGCTTAGAGGGGACAGTTGACACCGGGGAGCTGTTTTTT | CASSLEGTVDTGELFF
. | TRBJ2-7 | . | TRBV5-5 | TGTGCCAGCAGCTTGGACTCCCCCAGGCTACACTCCTACGAGCAGTACTTC | CASSLDSPRLHSYEQYF
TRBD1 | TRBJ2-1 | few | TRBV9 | TGTGCCAGCAGCGTAGAACAGGGGTACTACAATGAGCAGTTCTTC | CASSVEQGYYNEQFF
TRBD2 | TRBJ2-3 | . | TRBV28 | TGTGCCAGCAGTTTAGGACTAGCGGGAGGGACAGATACGCAGTATTTT | CASSLGLAGGTDTQYF
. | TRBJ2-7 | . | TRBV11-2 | TGTGCCAGCAGCTTAGTAGTCTCCTACGAGCAGTACTTC | CASSLVVSYEQYF
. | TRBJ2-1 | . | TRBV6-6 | TGTGCCAGCAGTTATCGGCAGGACTACTACAATGAGCAGTTCTTC | CASSYRQDYYNEQFF
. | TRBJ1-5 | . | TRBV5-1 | TGCGCCAGCAGCTTAACAGAAAATCAGCCCCAGCATTTT | CASSLTENQPQHF
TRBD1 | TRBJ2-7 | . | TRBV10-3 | TGTGCCATCGGACGACAGGGGATGGCCGAGCAGTACTTC | CAIGRQGMAEQYF
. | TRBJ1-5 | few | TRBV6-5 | TGTGCCAGCAGTTTCCAGGGGTTAGGGTCGAATCAGCCCCAGCATTTT | CASSFQGLGSNQPQHF
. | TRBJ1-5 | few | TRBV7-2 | TGTGCCAGCAGCTTCGTCAGTTTGGCGGAACAGCCCCAGCATTTT | CASSFVSLAEQPQHF
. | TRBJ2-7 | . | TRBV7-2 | TGTGCCAGCAGCTTGGACTGGTCCTACGAGCAGTACTTC | CASSLDWSYEQYF